This T cell receptor beta chain is drawn from a study of CD8 T cells in Susac syndrome. Study-wide results and caveats: The authors acknowledged that the study's TCR sequencing and HLA analysis involved relatively few individuals.

Random-hexamer reverse transcription was applied to about 0.5 to 1 ug RNA. TCRdb re-called the immunoSEQ multiplex PCR reads with MiXCR, one entry per CDR3 protein. Of some 160,000 distinct CDR3 sequences listed, roughly 95% were seen once; the top ten hold 0.15% to 0.2%. Comments on this clonotype: The target antigen is unknown.

The specimen was CD8+ T cells from PBMCs. This TCR was recovered from a human donor with multiple sclerosis.

The CDR3: CASSVTSGGSHYEQYF. In DNA, the CDR3 is TGCGCCAGCAGCGTGACTAGCGGGGGCTCGCACTACGAGCAGTACTTC. This rearrangement joins TRBV5-1 to TRBJ2-7, with 12 bases lining up with TRBD2. The V and J ends lost 4 bases and 3 bases, in that order; junction bases with no gene match: 8. The germline V gene encodes CDR1 SGHRS and CDR2 YFSETQ. This CDR3 region has 16 residues.